Reported below is one T cell receptor beta chain. No antigen is known for it. Between the trimmed V and J ends, which lost 4 bases and 6 bases, there was a span of 14 bases. Germline lookup yields CDR1 SGDLS and CDR2 YYNGEE. The CDR3 runs to 15 residues. The TCR beta CDR3 regions underwent amplification using RNA transcripts as the source. When the TCR CDR3 underwent first-round RT-PCR, the HTBI primer set was used. A single record per CDR3 protein comes from TCRdb applying MiXCR to the multiplex PCR reads. The sample records 350,000 to 500,000 distinct CDR3 sequences, roughly 13% being singletons. PBMCs were obtained from over 8.5 ml fresh peripheral blood. This record belongs to a study of T cells in Graves' hyperthyroidism and ophthalmopathy. Findings and limits, study-wide: Onset of ophthalmopathy came a median approximately 6.5 months after the model predicted it.

This receptor was obtained from a woman aged 18-29 years with Graves' hyperthyroidism. Sequencing used blood. The rearrangement links TRBV9 to TRBJ1-6; no firm D call. The CDR3 nucleotides read TGTGCCAGCAGCTCCCCGGGTGGCATTAATTCACCCCTCCACTTT. Its translation is CASSSPGGINSPLHF.